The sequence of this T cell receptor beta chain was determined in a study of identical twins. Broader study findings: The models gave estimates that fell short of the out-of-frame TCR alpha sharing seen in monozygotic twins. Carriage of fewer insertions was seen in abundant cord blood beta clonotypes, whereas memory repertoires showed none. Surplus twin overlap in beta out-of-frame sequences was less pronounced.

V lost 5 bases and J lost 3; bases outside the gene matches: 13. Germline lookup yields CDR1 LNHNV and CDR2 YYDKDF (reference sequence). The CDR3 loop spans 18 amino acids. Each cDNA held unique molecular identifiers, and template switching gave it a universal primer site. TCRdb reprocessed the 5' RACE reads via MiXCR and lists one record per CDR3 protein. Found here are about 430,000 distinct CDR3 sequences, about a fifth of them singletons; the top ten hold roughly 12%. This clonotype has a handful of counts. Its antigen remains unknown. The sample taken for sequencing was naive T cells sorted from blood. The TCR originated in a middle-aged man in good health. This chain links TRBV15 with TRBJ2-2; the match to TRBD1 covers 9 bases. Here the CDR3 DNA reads TGTGCCACCAGCGGAGCCTCACAGGGGGCGTATCACACCGGGGAGCTGTTTTTT. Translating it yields CATSGASQGAYHTGELFF. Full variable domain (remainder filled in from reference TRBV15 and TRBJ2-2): DAMVIQNPRYQVTQFGKPVTLSCSQTLNHNVMYWYQQKSSQAPKLLFHYYDKDFNNEADTPDNFQSRRPNTSFCFLDIRSPGLGDTAMYLCATSGASQGAYHTGELFFGEGSRLTVL.